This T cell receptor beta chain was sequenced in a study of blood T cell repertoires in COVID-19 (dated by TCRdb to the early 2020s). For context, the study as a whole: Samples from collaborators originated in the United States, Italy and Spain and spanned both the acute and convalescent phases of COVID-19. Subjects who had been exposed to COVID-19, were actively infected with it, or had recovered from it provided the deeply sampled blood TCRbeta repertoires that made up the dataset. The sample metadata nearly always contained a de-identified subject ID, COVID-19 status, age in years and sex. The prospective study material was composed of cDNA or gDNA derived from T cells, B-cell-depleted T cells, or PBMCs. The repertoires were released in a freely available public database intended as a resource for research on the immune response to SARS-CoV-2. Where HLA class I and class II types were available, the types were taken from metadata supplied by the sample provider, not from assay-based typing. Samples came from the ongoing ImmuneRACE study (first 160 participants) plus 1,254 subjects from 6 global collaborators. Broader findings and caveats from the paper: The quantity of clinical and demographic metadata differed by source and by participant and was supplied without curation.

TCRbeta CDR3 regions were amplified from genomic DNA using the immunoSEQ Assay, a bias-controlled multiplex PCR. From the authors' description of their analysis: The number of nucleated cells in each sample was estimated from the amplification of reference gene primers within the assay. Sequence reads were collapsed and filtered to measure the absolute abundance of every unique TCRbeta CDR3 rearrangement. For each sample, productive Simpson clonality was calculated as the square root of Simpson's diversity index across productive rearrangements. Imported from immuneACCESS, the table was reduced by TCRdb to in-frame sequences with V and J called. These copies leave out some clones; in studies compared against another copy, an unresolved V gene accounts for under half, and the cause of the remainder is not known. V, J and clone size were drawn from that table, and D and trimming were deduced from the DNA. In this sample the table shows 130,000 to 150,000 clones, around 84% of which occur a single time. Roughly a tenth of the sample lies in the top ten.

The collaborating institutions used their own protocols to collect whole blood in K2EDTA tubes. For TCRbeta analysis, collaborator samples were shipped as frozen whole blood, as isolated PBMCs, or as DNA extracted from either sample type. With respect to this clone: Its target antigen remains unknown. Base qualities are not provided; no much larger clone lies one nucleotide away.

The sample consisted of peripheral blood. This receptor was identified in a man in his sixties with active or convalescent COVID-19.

This receptor carries the CDR3 CASSYGGLAGFEEQYF. Read as DNA, the sequence is TGTGCCAGCAGTTACGGAGGACTAGCGGGGTTTGAGGAGCAGTACTTC. The V and J genes are TRBV6-2 or TRBV6-3 and TRBJ2-7, and 12 junction bases match TRBD2. Measured from the cysteine to the phenylalanine, the CDR3 is 16 residues long. Solely the CDR3 DNA is kept, with 48 bases framed from the first base. V ends up 2 bases short and J 7 bases short, with an unmatched junction base count of 9. The germline V gene supplies CDR1 MNHEY and CDR2 SVGEGT.